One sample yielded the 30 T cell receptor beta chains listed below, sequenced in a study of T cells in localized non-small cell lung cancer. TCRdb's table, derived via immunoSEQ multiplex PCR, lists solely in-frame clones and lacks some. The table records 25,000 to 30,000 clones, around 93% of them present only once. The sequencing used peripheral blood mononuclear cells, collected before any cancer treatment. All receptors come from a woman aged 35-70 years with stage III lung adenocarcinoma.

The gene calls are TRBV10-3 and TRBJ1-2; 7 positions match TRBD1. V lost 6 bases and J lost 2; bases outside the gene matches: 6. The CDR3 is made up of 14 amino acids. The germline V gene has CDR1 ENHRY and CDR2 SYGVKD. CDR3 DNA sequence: TGTGCCATCAGCCGGGGACAGAGAAACTATGGCTACACCTTC. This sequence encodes CAISRGQRNYGYTF.

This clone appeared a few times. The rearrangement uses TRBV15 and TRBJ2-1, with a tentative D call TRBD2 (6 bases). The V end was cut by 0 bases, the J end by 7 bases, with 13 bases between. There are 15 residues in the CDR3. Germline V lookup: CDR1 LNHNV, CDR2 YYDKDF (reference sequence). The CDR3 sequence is CATSRDTGTRNEQFF. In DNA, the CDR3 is TGTGCCACCAGCAGAGATACCGGGACTCGTAATGAGCAGTTCTTC.

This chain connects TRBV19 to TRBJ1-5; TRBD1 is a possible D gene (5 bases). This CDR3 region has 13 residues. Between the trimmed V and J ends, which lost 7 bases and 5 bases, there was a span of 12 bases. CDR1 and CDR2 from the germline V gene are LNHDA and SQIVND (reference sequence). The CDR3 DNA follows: TGTGCCAGTAAGGGACGGGGCTATCAGCCCCAGCATTTT. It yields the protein CASKGRGYQPQHF.

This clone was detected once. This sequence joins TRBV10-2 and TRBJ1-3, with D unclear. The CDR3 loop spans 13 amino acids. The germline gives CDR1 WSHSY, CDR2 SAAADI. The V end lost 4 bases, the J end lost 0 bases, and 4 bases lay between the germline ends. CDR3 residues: CASSVASGNTIYF. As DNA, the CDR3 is TGCGCCAGCAGTGTGGCCTCTGGAAACACCATATATTTT.

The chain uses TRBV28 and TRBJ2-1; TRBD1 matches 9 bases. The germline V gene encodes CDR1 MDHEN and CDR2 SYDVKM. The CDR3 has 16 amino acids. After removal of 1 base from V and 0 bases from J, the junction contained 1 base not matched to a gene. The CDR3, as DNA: TGTGCCAGCAGTTTATTGGACAGGGGCTCCTACAATGAGCAGTTCTTC. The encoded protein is CASSLLDRGSYNEQFF.

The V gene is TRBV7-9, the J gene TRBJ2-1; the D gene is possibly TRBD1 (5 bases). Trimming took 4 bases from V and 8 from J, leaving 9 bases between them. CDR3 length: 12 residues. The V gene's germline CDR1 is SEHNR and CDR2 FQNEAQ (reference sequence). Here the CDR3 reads CASSWQGDEQFF. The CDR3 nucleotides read TGTGCCAGCAGCTGGCAGGGTGATGAGCAGTTCTTC.

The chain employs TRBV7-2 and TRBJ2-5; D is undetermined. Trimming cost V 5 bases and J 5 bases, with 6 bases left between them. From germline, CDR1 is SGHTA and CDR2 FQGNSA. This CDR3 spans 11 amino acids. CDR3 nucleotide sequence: TGTGCCAGCAGCGGGTCTGAGACCCAGTACTTC. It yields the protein CASSGSETQYF.

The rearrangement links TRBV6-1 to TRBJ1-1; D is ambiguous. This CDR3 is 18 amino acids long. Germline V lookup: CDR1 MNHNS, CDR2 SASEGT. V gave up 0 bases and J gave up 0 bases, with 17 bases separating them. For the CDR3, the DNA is TGTGCCAGCAGTGAAGCTAGGTCCTGGCGGATAGTGAACACTGAAGCTTTCTTT. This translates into CASSEARSWRIVNTEAFF.

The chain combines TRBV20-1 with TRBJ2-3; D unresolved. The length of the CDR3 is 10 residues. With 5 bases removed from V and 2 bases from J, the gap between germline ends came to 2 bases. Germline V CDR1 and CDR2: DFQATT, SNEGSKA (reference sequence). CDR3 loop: CSAVTDTQYF. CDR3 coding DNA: TGCAGTGCTGTCACAGATACGCAGTATTTT.

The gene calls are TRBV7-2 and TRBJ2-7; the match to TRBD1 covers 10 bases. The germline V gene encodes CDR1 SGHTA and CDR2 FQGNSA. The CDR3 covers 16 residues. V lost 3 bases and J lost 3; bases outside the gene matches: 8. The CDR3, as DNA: TGTGCCAGCAGCTTGTCCGGGACAGGGGATATCTACGAGCAGTACTTC. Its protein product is CASSLSGTGDIYEQYF.

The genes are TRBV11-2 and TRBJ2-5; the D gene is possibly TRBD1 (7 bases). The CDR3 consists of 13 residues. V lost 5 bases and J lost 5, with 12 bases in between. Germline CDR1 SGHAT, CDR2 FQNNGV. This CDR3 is CASSQGGWETQYF. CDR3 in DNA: TGTGCCAGCAGCCAGGGGGGATGGGAGACCCAGTACTTC.

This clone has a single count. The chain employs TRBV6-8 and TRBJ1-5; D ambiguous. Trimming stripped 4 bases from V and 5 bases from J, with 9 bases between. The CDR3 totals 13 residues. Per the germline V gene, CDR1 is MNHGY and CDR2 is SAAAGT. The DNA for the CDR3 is TGTGCCAGCAGTTCCCCGTGCGATCAGCCCCAGCATTTT. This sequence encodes CASSSPCDQPQHF.

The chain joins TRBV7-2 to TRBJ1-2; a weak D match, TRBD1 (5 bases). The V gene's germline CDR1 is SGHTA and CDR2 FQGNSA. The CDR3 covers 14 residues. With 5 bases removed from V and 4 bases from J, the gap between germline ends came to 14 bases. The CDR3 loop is CASSPGDSIYGYTF. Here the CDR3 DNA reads TGTGCCAGCAGCCCGGGGGACTCCATCTATGGCTACACCTTC.

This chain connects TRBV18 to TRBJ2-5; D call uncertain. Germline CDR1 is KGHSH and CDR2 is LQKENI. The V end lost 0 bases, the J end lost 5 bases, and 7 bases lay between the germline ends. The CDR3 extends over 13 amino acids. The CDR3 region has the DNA TGTGCCAGCTCACCACCGACGACGGAGACCCAGTACTTC. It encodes CASSPPTTETQYF. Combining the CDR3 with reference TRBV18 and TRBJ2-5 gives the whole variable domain NAGVMQNPRHLVRRRGQEARLRCSPMKGHSHVYWYRQLPEEGLKFMVYLQKENIIDESGMPKERFSAEFPKEGPSILRIQQVVRGDSAAYFCASSPPTTETQYFGPGTRLLVL.

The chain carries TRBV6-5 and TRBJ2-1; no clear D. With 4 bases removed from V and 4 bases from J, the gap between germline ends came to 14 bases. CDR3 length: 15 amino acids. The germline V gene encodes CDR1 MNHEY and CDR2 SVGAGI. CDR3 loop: CASSSPQTLYNEQFF. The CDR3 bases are TGTGCCAGCAGTTCGCCACAGACCCTATACAATGAGCAGTTCTTC.

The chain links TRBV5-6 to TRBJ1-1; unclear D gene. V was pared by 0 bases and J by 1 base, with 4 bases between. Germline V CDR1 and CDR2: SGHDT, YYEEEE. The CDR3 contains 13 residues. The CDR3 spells CASSLDRNTEAFF. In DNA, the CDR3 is TGTGCCAGCAGCTTGGACAGGAACACTGAAGCTTTCTTT.

CDR3 in DNA: TGTGCCAGCAGTGGGTACAGCGGCCGCACAGATACGCAGTATTTT. It yields the protein CASSGYSGRTDTQYF. The chain carries TRBV25-1 and TRBJ2-3; TRBD2 might be the D (5 bases). Germline V gene lookup returns CDR1 MGHDK and CDR2 SYGVNS. This CDR3 comprises 15 residues. Deletions cut 4 bases from V and 1 base from J, with 12 bases between.

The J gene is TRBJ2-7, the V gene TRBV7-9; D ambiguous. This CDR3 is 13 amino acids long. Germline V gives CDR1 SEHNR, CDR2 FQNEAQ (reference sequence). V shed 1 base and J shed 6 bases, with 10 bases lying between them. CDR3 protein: CASSLGAGFEQYF. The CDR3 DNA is TGTGCCAGCAGCTTAGGAGCCGGATTCGAGCAGTACTTC.

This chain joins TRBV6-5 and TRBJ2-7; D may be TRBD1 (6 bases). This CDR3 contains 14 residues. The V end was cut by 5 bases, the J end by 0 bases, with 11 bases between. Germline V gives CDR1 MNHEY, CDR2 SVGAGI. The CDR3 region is CASSGRGASYEQYF. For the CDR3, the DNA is TGTGCCAGCAGTGGCAGGGGAGCCTCCTACGAGCAGTACTTC.

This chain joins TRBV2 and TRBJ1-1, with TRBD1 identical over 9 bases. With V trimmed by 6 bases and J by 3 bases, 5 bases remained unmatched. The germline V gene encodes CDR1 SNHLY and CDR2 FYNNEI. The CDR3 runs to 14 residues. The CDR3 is CASRGGQGYTEAFF. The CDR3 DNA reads TGTGCCAGCAGGGGGGGACAGGGTTACACTGAAGCTTTCTTT.

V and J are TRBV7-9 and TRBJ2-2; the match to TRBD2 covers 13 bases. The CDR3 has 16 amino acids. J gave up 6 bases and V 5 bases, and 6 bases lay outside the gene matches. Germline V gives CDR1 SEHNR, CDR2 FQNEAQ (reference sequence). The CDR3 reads CASSPRTSGSAGELFF. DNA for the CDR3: TGTGCCAGCAGCCCCAGGACTAGCGGGAGCGCCGGGGAGCTGTTTTTT.

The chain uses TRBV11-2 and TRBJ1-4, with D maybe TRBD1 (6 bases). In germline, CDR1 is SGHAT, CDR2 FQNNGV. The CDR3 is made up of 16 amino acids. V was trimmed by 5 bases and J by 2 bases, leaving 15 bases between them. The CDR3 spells CASSHHVDRTNEKLFF. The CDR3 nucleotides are TGTGCCAGCAGCCACCATGTTGACAGGACTAATGAAAAACTGTTTTTT.

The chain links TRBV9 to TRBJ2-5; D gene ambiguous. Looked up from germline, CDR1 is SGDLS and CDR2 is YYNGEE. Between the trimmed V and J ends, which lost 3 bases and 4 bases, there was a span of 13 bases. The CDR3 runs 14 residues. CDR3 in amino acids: CASSAQGRGETQYF. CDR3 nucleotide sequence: TGTGCCAGCAGCGCCCAAGGGCGTGGAGAGACCCAGTACTTC.

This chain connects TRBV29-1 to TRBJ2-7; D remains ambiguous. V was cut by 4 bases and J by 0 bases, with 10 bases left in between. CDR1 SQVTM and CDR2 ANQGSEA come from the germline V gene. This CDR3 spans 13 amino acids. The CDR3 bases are TGCAGCGTTGTGACGGAGAGCTCCTACGAGCAGTACTTC. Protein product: CSVVTESSYEQYF.

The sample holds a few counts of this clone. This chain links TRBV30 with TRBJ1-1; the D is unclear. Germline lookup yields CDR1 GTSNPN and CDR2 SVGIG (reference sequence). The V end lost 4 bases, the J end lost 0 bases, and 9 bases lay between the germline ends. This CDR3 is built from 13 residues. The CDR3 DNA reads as TGTGCCTGGATGGTAAGGTTGAACACTGAAGCTTTCTTT. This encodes CAWMVRLNTEAFF.

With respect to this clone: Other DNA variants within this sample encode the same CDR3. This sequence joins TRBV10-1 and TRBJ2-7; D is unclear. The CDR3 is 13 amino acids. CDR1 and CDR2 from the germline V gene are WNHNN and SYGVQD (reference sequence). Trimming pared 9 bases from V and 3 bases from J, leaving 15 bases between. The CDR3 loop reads CASSKPDGYEQYF. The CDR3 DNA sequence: TGCGCCAGTAGTAAACCCGACGGCTACGAGCAGTACTTC.

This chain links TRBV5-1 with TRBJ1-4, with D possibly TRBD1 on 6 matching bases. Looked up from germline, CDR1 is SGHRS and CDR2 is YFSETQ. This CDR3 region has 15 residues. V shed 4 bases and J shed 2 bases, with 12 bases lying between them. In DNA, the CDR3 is TGCGCCAGCAGCGCTACAGGGAGTACTAATGAAAAACTGTTTTTT. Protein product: CASSATGSTNEKLFF. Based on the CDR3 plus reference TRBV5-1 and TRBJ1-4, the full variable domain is KAGVTQTPRYLIKTRGQQVTLSCSPISGHRSVSWYQQTPGQGLQFLFEYFSETQRNKGNFPGRFSGRQFSNSRSEMNVSTLELGDSALYLCASSATGSTNEKLFFGSGTQLSVL.

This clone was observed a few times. The DNA for the CDR3 is TGTGCCAGCGGGACGGGACAAGAGACCCAGTACTTC. Translated, it gives CASGTGQETQYF. V and J are TRBV2 and TRBJ2-5; possibly TRBD1 or TRBD2 for D (5 bases each). The germline V and J ends were trimmed by 8 bases and 2 bases, with 9 bases remaining between them. The V gene's germline CDR1 is SNHLY and CDR2 FYNNEI. The CDR3 covers 12 residues.

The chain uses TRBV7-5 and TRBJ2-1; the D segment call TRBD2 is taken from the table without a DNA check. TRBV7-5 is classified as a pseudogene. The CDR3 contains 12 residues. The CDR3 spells CASLSSGGEQFF. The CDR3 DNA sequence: TGTGCCAGCCTGAGCTCAGGAGGTGAGCAGTTCTTC.

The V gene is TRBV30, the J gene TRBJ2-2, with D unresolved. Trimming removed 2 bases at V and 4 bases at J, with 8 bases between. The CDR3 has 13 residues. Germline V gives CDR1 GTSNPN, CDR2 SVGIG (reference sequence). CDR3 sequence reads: CAWSILRTGELFF. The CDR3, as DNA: TGTGCCTGGAGTATACTACGCACCGGGGAGCTGTTTTTT.